A selection of T cell receptor beta chains follows, all from one sample in a study of blood T cell repertoires in COVID-19. This table comes from immunoSEQ multiplex PCR, and its TCRdb copy is limited to in-frame clones, with some not included. The profile covers more than 350,000 clones, with 80% to 90% appearing a single time and more than 9% taken by the ten largest. The sequencing input was peripheral blood. The source is a woman aged 25 to 39 with COVID-19, enrolled during active disease. CDR3s include the opening cysteine and the closing phenylalanine or tryptophan. The D gene is left open where the match is weak. Not every row has a clone size; where given, it reads once, few, many or a size class.

abundance	d_gene	v_gene	j_gene	CDR3aa	CDR3nt
.	.	TRBV5-1	TRBJ2-1	CASSLGSRNNEQFF	TGCGCCAGCAGCTTGGGGTCCAGAAACAATGAGCAGTTCTTC
.	TRBD1	TRBV7-2	TRBJ2-1	CASSLEGTGVHNEQFF	TGTGCCAGCAGCTTAGAAGGGACAGGGGTCCACAATGAGCAGTTCTTC
.	.	TRBV4-3	TRBJ2-1	CASSQGLRDSYNEQFF	TGCGCCAGCAGCCAAGGTTTGCGGGACTCCTACAATGAGCAGTTCTTC
once	TRBD2	TRBV10-3	TRBJ2-2	CAISDPGLGDTGELFF	TGTGCCATCAGTGATCCGGGACTAGGTGACACCGGGGAGCTGTTTTTT
.	TRBD1	TRBV27	TRBJ2-2	CARGQGDPGELFF	TGTGCCAGAGGTCAGGGGGACCCCGGGGAGCTGTTTTTT
.	.	TRBV21-1	TRBJ2-1	CASSPRGVGNEQFF	TGTGCCAGCAGCCCCCGGGGGGTTGGCAATGAGCAGTTCTTC
.	.	TRBV11-2	TRBJ2-1	CASSLARLGRNEQFF	TGTGCCAGCAGCTTAGCCAGACTAGGTAGAAATGAGCAGTTCTTC
.	TRBD1	TRBV11-2	TRBJ2-7	CASSAPGQGTYEQYF	TGTGCCAGCAGCGCACCGGGACAGGGGACCTACGAGCAGTACTTC
.	.	TRBV29-1	TRBJ2-5	CSVGSGLETQYF	TGCAGCGTGGGGTCGGGGTTGGAGACCCAGTACTTC
.	TRBD2	TRBV5-6	TRBJ2-1	CASSLTSVDEQFF	TGTGCCAGCAGCTTAACTAGCGTCGATGAGCAGTTCTTC
.	TRBD1	TRBV7-2	TRBJ2-1	CASSLTGSEQFF	TGTGCCAGCAGCTTGACAGGGTCTGAGCAGTTCTTC
once	.	TRBV16	TRBJ1-1	CASSPQRGGEAFF	TGTGCCAGCAGCCCCCAGAGAGGGGGTGAAGCTTTCTTT
.	.	TRBV6-5	TRBJ2-5	CASSPDRETQYF	TGTGCCAGCAGTCCTGACAGGGAGACCCAGTACTTC
.	.	TRBV28	TRBJ1-5	CASRDSGANQPQHF	TGTGCCAGCAGAGATTCAGGGGCCAATCAGCCCCAGCATTTT
.	TRBD1	TRBV7-2	TRBJ2-2	CASSPGQVYTGELFF	TGTGCCAGCAGCCCTGGACAGGTGTACACCGGGGAGCTGTTTTTT
.	.	TRBV4-1	TRBJ2-7	CASSQGAGSSYEQYF	TGCGCCAGCAGCCAAGGGGCGGGAAGCTCCTACGAGCAGTACTTC
.	TRBD1	TRBV27	TRBJ1-6	CASIPTGRNSPLHF	TGTGCCAGCATCCCGACAGGGAGGAATTCACCCCTCCACTTT
few	.	TRBV28	TRBJ1-2	CASLRDYGYTF	TGTGCCAGCTTGAGGGATTATGGCTACACCTTC
.	.	TRBV6-5	TRBJ1-3	CASSYDRSSGNTIYF	TGTGCCAGCAGTTACGACAGGAGTTCTGGAAACACCATATATTTT
once	TRBD2	TRBV5-1	TRBJ2-1	CASSLRFLAGEAEQFF	TGCGCCAGCAGCTTGAGGTTCCTAGCGGGAGAAGCTGAGCAGTTCTTC
.	.	TRBV5-1	TRBJ2-7	CASSLAEAGADEQYF	TGCGCCAGCAGCTTGGCCGAGGCAGGGGCCGACGAGCAGTACTTC
.	TRBD2	TRBV3-1/TRBV3-2	TRBJ2-2	CASSQVGLAGGGTGELFF	TGTGCCAGCAGCCAAGTGGGACTAGCGGGAGGAGGCACCGGGGAGCTGTTTTTT
.	TRBD1	TRBV6-5	TRBJ2-4	CASSGTVKNIQYF	TGTGCCAGCAGCGGGACAGTAAAAAACATTCAGTACTTC
.	.	TRBV25-1	TRBJ1-1	CASSESGLPFVAFF	TGTGCCAGCAGTGAGTCTGGGCTTCCCTTCGTCGCTTTCTTT